Presented here are 18 T cell receptor beta chains from one specimen sequenced in a study of blood T cell repertoires in COVID-19. Produced via immunoSEQ multiplex PCR; TCRdb's table is partial and in-frame only. Here the sample spans about 83,000 clones, 65% to 85% being singletons. The sequenced material came from peripheral blood. The receptors come from an elderly woman with acute or convalescent COVID-19.

This clone was detected once. V and J are TRBV9 and TRBJ2-2; D gene uncertain. CDR1 is SGDLS and CDR2 is YYNGEE in the germline V gene. The ends were cut back, 9 bases at V and 3 bases at J, with 18 bases in the middle. CDR3 length: 15 residues. The CDR3 DNA reads TGTGCCACCCGAAATGGGCATTCGGACACCGGGGAGCTGTTTTTT. Translating it yields CATRNGHSDTGELFF.

In this sample, this clone turned up once. The gene calls are TRBV30 and TRBJ1-4; the D gene is possibly TRBD1 (5 bases). The CDR3 runs to 13 residues. The germline CDR1 and CDR2 sequences are GTSNPN and SVGIG (reference sequence). Trimming removed 8 bases at V and 7 bases at J, with 17 bases between. The CDR3 DNA reads as TGTGCCCGGCTGGGGGGGAAGGGTGAAAAACTGTTTTTT. Translating gives CARLGGKGEKLFF.

The V and J genes are TRBV19 and TRBJ1-3; D is unresolved. Between the trimmed V and J ends, which lost 9 bases and 2 bases, there was a span of 8 bases. The CDR3 consists of 12 residues. Germline CDR1 and CDR2: LNHDA and SQIVND (reference sequence). CDR3 sequence: CASKGAGNTIYF. CDR3 sequence (DNA): TGTGCCAGCAAGGGAGCTGGAAACACCATATATTTT.

The chain links TRBV27 to TRBJ1-1; 8 bases map to TRBD1. The germline CDR1 and CDR2 sequences are MNHEY and SMNVEV (reference sequence). There are 13 residues in the CDR3. V was pared by 3 bases and J by 7 bases, with 4 bases of the junction left unmatched. CDR3 nucleotide sequence: TGTGCCAGCAGTTTCGACAGGGGTGGTGAAGCTTTCTTT. As protein: CASSFDRGGEAFF.

The chain carries TRBV6-1 and TRBJ1-2, with 9 nucleotides matching TRBD1. The CDR3 is made up of 14 amino acids. Germline V CDR1 and CDR2: MNHNS, SASEGT. The ends lost 2 bases at V and 6 bases at J; junction bases unmatched: 4. The CDR3 loop is CASSEWTGANGYTF. The CDR3 nucleotides are TGTGCCAGCAGTGAATGGACAGGGGCTAATGGCTACACCTTC.

V is TRBV9 and J is TRBJ2-2; D gene ambiguous. Trimming shortened V by 0 bases and J by 1 base, and 7 bases separated the two germline ends. The germline V gene has CDR1 SGDLS and CDR2 YYNGEE. This CDR3 has 15 residues. This chain's CDR3 is CASSVATQNTGELFF. The CDR3 DNA follows: TGTGCCAGCAGCGTAGCGACTCAGAACACCGGGGAGCTGTTTTTT.

This clone was seen only a few times. The V call is TRBV12-3 or TRBV12-4, the J call TRBJ1-5; possibly TRBD1 for D (6 bases). There are 13 residues in the CDR3. The germline V and J ends were trimmed by 7 bases and 11 bases, with 18 bases remaining between them. The CDR3 DNA reads as TGTGCCAGCAACCTAGGGGACAAGGGGGCCCAGCATTTT. Its translation is CASNLGDKGAQHF.

The V call is TRBV10-3, the J call TRBJ2-3; 7 nucleotides agree with TRBD2. Unmatched junction bases numbered 11, after V lost 11 bases and J lost 0 bases. The length of the CDR3 is 15 residues. CDR1 is ENHRY, CDR2 SYGVKD, per germline. This CDR3 reads CASRSSGSSTDTQYF. The CDR3 DNA reads as TGTGCCTCCAGGTCTAGCGGCTCTAGCACAGATACGCAGTATTTT.

V gene TRBV7-2 combines with J gene TRBJ2-5; possible D gene TRBD1, 6 bases. This CDR3 is built from 13 residues. CDR1 and CDR2 (germline): SGHTA, FQGNSA. Trimming cost V 5 bases and J 0 bases, with 7 bases left between them. The CDR3 region has the DNA TGTGCCAGCAGCAGGGGGTACCAAGAGACCCAGTACTTC. It yields the protein CASSRGYQETQYF.

The gene calls are TRBV7-2 and TRBJ1-1, with TRBD1 matching over 8 bases. The J segment lost 5 bases and the V segment lost 8 bases, leaving 7 bases of the junction unmatched. CDR1 is SGHTA and CDR2 is FQGNSA in the germline V gene. The CDR3 is 13 residues long. The CDR3: CASSRQGSTEAFF. CDR3 coding DNA: TGTGCCAGCTCTCGACAGGGGAGTACTGAAGCTTTCTTT.

The chain carries TRBV14 and TRBJ1-1; 7 positions match TRBD1. CDR1 and CDR2 (germline): SGHDN, FVKESK. The V and J ends lost 8 bases and 0 bases, in that order; junction bases with no gene match: 3. The CDR3 has 13 amino acids. CDR3 bases: TGTGCCAGCCGGGGACAGCTGAACACTGAAGCTTTCTTT. This sequence encodes CASRGQLNTEAFF.

The rearrangement joins TRBV13 to TRBJ2-7; D might be TRBD1 (6 bases). Between the trimmed V and J ends, which lost 4 bases and 2 bases, there was a span of 9 bases. In germline, CDR1 is PRHDT, CDR2 FYEKMQ (reference sequence). The CDR3 totals 13 residues. The CDR3 bases are TGTGCCAGCAGCTCACAGGGCACCTACGAGCAGTACTTC. Amino acid sequence: CASSSQGTYEQYF.

V is TRBV4-2 and J is TRBJ2-7; 11 bases are a match to TRBD2. The V gene's germline CDR1 is LGHNA and CDR2 YNFKEQ. This CDR3 has 15 amino acids. With V trimmed by 4 bases and J by 2 bases, 4 bases remained unmatched. CDR3 DNA: TGTGCCAGCAGCCCCTTAGCGGGGGGGGCCTACGAGCAGTACTTC. This sequence encodes CASSPLAGGAYEQYF.

This clone has only one observation. The rearrangement links TRBV2 to TRBJ1-1, with D unresolved. Trimming pared 4 bases from V and 2 bases from J, leaving 11 bases between. Germline CDR1 is SNHLY and CDR2 is FYNNEI. The CDR3 consists of 14 residues. The CDR3 nucleotides read TGTGCCAGCAGTGTCTGGAGGGAAAACACTGAAGCTTTCTTT. It translates to CASSVWRENTEAFF.

This clone was seen a handful of times. The chain couples TRBV14 to TRBJ2-6, with D possibly being TRBD2 (5 bases). From germline, CDR1 is SGHDN and CDR2 FVKESK. Trimming cost V 3 bases and J 2 bases, with 14 bases left between them. The CDR3 length is 17 residues. The CDR3 spells CASSQARGPTGANVLTF. CDR3 sequence (DNA): TGTGCCAGCAGCCAGGCCCGAGGGCCAACTGGGGCCAACGTCCTGACTTTC.

This chain connects TRBV5-4 to TRBJ2-1, with TRBD2 matching over 12 bases. This CDR3 region has 15 residues. Germline assignment: CDR1 SGHNT and CDR2 YYREEE (reference sequence). V lost 4 bases, J lost 6 bases, and 5 bases stayed unmatched. The CDR3, as DNA: TGTGCCAGCAGCCCGACTAGCGGGGGATCCAATGAGCAGTTCTTC. Translation gives CASSPTSGGSNEQFF.

This clone was picked up one time. V is TRBV6-4 and J is TRBJ2-1; a possible D gene is TRBD2 (7 bases). Trimming removed 5 bases at V and 1 base at J, with 21 bases between. CDR3 length: 18 amino acids. Per the germline V gene, CDR1 is MRHNA and CDR2 is SNTAGT. CDR3 sequence: CASSPRGAKIPSYNEQFF. The CDR3 DNA is TGTGCCAGCAGTCCACGGGGGGCTAAGATCCCATCCTACAATGAGCAGTTCTTC.

A single count supports this clone. The V and J genes are TRBV2 and TRBJ1-1, with 7 bases that match TRBD1. This CDR3 contains 13 residues. Looked up from germline, CDR1 is SNHLY and CDR2 is FYNNEI. Trimming removed 5 bases from V and 1 base from J; junction bases left unmatched: 1. The DNA for the CDR3 is TGTGCCAGCAGTTGGACAGGGAACACTGAAGCTTTCTTT. It encodes CASSWTGNTEAFF.